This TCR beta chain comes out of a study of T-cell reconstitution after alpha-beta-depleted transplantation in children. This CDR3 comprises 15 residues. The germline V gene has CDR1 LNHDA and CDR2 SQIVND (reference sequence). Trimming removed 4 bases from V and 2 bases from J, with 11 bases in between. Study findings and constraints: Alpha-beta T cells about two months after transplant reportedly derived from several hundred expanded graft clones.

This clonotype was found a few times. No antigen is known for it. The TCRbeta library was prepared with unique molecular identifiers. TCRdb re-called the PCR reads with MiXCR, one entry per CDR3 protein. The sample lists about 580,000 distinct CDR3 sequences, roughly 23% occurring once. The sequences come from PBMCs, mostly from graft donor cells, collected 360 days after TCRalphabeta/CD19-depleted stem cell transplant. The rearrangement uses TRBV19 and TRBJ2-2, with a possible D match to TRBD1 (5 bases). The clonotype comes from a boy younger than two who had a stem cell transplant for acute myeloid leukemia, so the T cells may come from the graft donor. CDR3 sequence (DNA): TGTGCCAGTAGTACAGACAGCTTTAACACCGGGGAGCTGTTTTTT. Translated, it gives CASSTDSFNTGELFF.